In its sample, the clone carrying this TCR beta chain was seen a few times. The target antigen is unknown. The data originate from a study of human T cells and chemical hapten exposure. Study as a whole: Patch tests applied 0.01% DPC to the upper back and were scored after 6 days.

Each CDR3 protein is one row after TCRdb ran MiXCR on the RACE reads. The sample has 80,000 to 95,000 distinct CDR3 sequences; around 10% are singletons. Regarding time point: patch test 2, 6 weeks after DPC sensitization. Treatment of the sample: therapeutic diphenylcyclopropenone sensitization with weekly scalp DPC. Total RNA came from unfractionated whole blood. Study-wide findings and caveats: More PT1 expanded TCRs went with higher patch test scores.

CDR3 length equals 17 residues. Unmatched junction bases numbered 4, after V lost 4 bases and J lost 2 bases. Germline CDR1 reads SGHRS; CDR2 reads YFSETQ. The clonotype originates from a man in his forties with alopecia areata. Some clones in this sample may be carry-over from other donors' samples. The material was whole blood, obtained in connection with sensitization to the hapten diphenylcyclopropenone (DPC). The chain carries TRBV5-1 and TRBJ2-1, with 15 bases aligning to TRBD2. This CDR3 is CASSPGLAGGPYNEQFF. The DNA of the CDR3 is TGCGCCAGCAGCCCGGGACTAGCGGGAGGACCCTACAATGAGCAGTTCTTC.